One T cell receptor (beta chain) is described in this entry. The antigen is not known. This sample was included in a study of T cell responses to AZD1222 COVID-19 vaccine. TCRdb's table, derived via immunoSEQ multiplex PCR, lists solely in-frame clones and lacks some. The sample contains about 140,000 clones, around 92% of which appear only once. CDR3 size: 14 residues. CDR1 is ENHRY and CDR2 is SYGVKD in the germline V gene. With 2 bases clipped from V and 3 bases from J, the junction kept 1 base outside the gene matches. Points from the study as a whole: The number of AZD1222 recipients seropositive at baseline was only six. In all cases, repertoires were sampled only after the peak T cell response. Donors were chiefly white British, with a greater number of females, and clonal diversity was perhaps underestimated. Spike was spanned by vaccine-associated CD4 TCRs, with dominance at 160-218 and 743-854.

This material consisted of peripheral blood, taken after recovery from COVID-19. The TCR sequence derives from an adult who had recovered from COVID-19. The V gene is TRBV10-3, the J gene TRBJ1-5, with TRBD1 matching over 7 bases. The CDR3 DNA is TGTGCCATCAGTGAGACAGGGGACAATCAGCCCCAGCATTTT. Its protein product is CAISETGDNQPQHF.